The T cell receptor (beta chain) described here comes from a study of OX40 agonist ivuxolimab in advanced cancers. Study overall: Those treated in dose escalation had hepatocellular carcinoma, melanoma, renal cell cancer or head and neck cancer. Partial responses occurred in Three dose-escalation patients, one with hepatocellular carcinoma and two with cutaneous melanoma. Study findings and constraints: With doses of 0.1 to 3.0 mg/kg, CD4+ and CD8+ blood T cells had undergone clonal expansion by week 6.

Comment on this clone: Its antigen is not identified.

Germline V gene sequence: CDR1 LNHDA, CDR2 SQIVND (reference sequence). The ends were cut back, 3 bases at V and 3 bases at J, with 15 bases in the middle. The CDR3 loop spans 15 amino acids. Clones were sequenced by immunoSEQ multiplex PCR, and TCRdb holds only the in-frame ones, with some missing. The sample yields tens of thousands of clones, 86% seen once. The investigators sampled blood at baseline, at cycle 4 day 1, and at cycle 7 day 1. The clonotype comes from an adult with an advanced solid tumor such as melanoma, head and neck, liver or kidney cancer. The chain links TRBV19 to TRBJ2-7, with a weak D call TRBD1 (5 bases). The specimen was CD4+ or CD8+ T cells sorted from blood, collected in a trial of the OX40 agonist ivuxolimab. CDR3 in DNA: TGTGCCAGTAGTATGAAGGGGCAGGAGATCTACGAGCAGTACTTC. Translating gives CASSMKGQEIYEQYF.